This T cell receptor (beta chain) was captured by sequencing in a study of shared clonotypes between healthy human individuals (dated by TCRdb to 2020 to 2021). About the study as a whole: A couple of women and three men aged 18 to 49 years were included in the cohort. Per donor, three plates each were used for CD4 naive and CD4 memory, two for CD8 naive, and one for CD8 memory. Leukapheresis yielded between about 0.94 and 9 billion PBMCs per donor. To increase sequencing depth and limit assay-specific biases, TCR repertoire library preparation and sequencing were carried out by different laboratories using diverse techniques. To estimate repertoire size and how much clonotypes are shared between individuals, the study performed deep sequencing of blood TCR repertoires from a handful of healthy adults. The research as a whole found: Rarefaction of sorted-subset datasets indicated incomplete sequencing despite the large sequencing depth. Only blood was sampled, and tissue TCR repertoires likely differ from those in blood. The genetic and exposure-history diversity represented was limited by the small number of donors. Based on pairwise subsampling, the degree of clonotype sharing among donors was expected to be affected by sequencing depth. Higher generation probabilities were observed for clonotypes shared by all four sorted-subset donors than for non-shared clonotypes. Naive subsets generally had larger estimated clonotype richness than memory subsets did. Sharing across a handful of donors was observed for approximately 5% of naive CD4, around 3.5% of naive CD8, 2% to 2.5% of memory CD4, and roughly 0.4% of memory CD8 clonotypes.

For this chain, trimming is 5 bases at the V end and 5 bases at the J end, and the number of junction bases without a gene match is 11. The CDR3 contains 15 residues, cysteine and phenylalanine counted. The only DNA kept is the CDR3, 45 bases in frame from the first base. The germline V gene (reference sequence) gives CDR1 as SEHNR and CDR2 as FQNEAQ. For this clone: The antigen it binds to is not known. No much larger clone exists at a distance of one base, and base qualities are not known.

CD8 naive samples were CD45RO-negative cells positively selected for CCR7, giving a CD45RA+CCR7+ population that excluded TemRA cells. The donors were healthy, HIV-negative adults who had no recently reported acute infections or vaccinations. Every donor was a Caucasian adult living in Nashville, Tennessee, USA. After blood collection by leukapheresis, PBMCs were isolated using Ficoll-Histopaque density gradient centrifugation and then cryopreserved in the vapor phase of liquid nitrogen. Purity and quantity of every magnetically sorted T cell population were checked by analytical flow cytometry. Genomic DNA was isolated from every sorted fraction and measured by UV absorbance on a Nanodrop 2000c. TCR CDR3 regions were amplified from genomic DNA by multiplex PCR using the deep immunoSEQ assay. Extracted genomic DNA from each cell subset was spread evenly across all wells of several immunoSEQ 96-well plates, with each plate serving as a replicate. For sorted subsets, 150 to 250 ng of genomic DNA, equivalent to around 29,000 T cell genomes, went into each replicate PCR. Purified libraries were quantified with a Qubit 3.0 fluorometer, sized on a Bioanalyzer 2100, and re-quantified with the KAPA Library Quantification kit. Every immunoSEQ 96-well plate was sequenced on a separate single-read 150-cycle Illumina NextSeq 550 flow cell. Per the source publication's procedure: Because the immunoSEQ output included only junctional sequences and no quality scores, the filtering could not be the same as the filtering used for full-length reads. To assign V/J genes and CDR3, sequences were annotated using PyIR, a Python wrapper for IgBLAST v1.9, with IMGT germline references. Reads were removed for weak V/J assignments (E-value above 1e-6), missing CDR3, stop codons, out-of-frame junctions, or ambiguous translated residues. V3J clonotypes were defined as sequences sharing an identical inferred V gene, J gene, and CDR3 amino acid sequence. The percentage overlap between two repertoires was calculated by dividing the number of shared unique clonotypes by the size of the smaller repertoire. Repertoire richness was assessed with RTK rarefaction, the Chao1 estimator, and Recon v2.1 estimates of unobserved clonotypes. Generation probabilities for all TCRbeta clonotypes obtained by the gDNA method from a handful of donors were computed using OLGA. In its TCRdb copy, this immuneACCESS table keeps in-frame sequences only and misses some clones. Where compared with another copy, unresolved V genes explain less than half of these, and the others have no known cause. V and J calls and clone size are as listed in that table; D and trimming were resolved from the DNA. Within this sample are more than 2 million clones, with 80% to 95% of them counted one time only. The ten largest clones add up to less than 2% of the sample.

This TCR was sampled from a man aged 18-30 years in good health. Some clones in this sample may be carry-over from other donors' samples. Recombination linked TRBV7-9 to TRBJ2-7, and 8 bases in between align with TRBD1. The sequenced material came from naive CD8+ T cells from PBMCs. The sample's cell subset or site label is to be understood as: CD45RA+CCR7+. The CDR3 protein: CASSLRTGQRDEQYF. The DNA sequence is as follows: TGTGCCAGCAGCCTCCGGACAGGGCAGAGGGACGAGCAGTACTTC.